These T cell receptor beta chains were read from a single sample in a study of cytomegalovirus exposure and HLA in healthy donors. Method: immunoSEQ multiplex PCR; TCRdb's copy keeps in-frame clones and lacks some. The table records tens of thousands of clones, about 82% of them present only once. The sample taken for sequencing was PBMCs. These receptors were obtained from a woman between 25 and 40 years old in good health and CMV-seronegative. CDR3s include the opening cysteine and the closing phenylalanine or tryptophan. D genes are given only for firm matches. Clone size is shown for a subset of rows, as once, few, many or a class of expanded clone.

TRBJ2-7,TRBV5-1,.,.,TGCGCCAGCAGCTTGGTCGACAACGAGCAGTACTTC,CASSLVDNEQYF
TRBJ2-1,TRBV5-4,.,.,TGTGCCAGCAGCTTTGGGGCAGGACCCAACAATGAGCAGTTCTTC,CASSFGAGPNNEQFF
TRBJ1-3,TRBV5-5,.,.,TGTGCCAGCAGCCGACCAGGGATATCTGGAAACACCATATATTTT,CASSRPGISGNTIYF
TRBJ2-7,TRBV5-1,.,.,TGCGCCAGCAGCACTCGGAGCTACGAGCAGTACTTC,CASSTRSYEQYF
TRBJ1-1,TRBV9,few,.,TGTGCCAGCAGCGTAGGACTAGCGAACACTGAAGCTTTCTTT,CASSVGLANTEAFF
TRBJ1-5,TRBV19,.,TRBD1,TGTGCCAGTGCCGGGACAGGGCCTCAGCCCCAGCATTTT,CASAGTGPQPQHF
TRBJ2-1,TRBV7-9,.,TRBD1,TGTGCCAGCAGCCAGGGACAGGGCACTTACTACAATGAGCAGTTCTTC,CASSQGQGTYYNEQFF
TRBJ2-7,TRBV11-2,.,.,TGTGCCAGCAGCCCTGAGTCGTCCTACGAGCAGTACTTC,CASSPESSYEQYF
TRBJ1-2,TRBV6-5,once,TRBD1,TGTGCCAGCAGTTACCAGACCGGACAGGGAACCTATGGCTACACCTTC,CASSYQTGQGTYGYTF
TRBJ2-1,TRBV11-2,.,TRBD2,TGTGCCAGTGCTAGCGGTTCCTACAATGAGCAGTTCTTC,CASASGSYNEQFF
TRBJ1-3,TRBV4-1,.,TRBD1,TGCGCCAGCAGCCAAATTACAGGGGTACACACCATATATTTT,CASSQITGVHTIYF
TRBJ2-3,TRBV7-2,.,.,TGTGCCAGCAGCCCCCAGACAGGCAACCGTGGGCAGTATTTT,CASSPQTGNRGQYF
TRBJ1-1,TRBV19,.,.,TGTGCCAGTACTCCGGTACGGGGGGCGCGGAACACTGAAGCTTTCTTT,CASTPVRGARNTEAFF
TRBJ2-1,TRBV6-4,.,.,TGTGCCAGCAGTGACTCGTGGGCAGGGGGGAGGCAGTTCTTC,CASSDSWAGGRQFF
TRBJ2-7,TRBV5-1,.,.,TGCGCCAGCAGCTTGATGCGGACAGTCTCCTACGAGCAGTACTTC,CASSLMRTVSYEQYF
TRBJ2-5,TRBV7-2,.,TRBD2,TGTGCCAGCAGCTTGACTAGCGGGCAAGAGACCCAGTACTTC,CASSLTSGQETQYF
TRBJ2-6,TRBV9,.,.,TGTGCCAGCAGCGTAGGCGTGCAGGCTTCCTCTGGGGCCAACGTCCTGACTTTC,CASSVGVQASSGANVLTF
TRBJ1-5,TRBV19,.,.,TGTGCCAGTAGTAGTGCGGGAAAGGGTCAGCCCCAGCATTTT,CASSSAGKGQPQHF
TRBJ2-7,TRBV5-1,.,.,TGCGCCAGCAGCTTGGTGGGCAGGGTTTACGAGCAGTACTTC,CASSLVGRVYEQYF
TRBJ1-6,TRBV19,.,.,TGTGCCAGTAGTTTCGGGGGGGATTCACCCCTCCACTTT,CASSFGGDSPLHF
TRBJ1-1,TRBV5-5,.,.,TGTGCCAGCAGCTCCGCTAAGGGGTCGCCCCGAATCGCTGAAGCTTTCTTT,CASSSAKGSPRIAEAFF
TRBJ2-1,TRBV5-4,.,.,TGTGCCAGCAGCTTGGAGGCAGGGCCCAAATACAATGAGCAGTTCTTC,CASSLEAGPKYNEQFF
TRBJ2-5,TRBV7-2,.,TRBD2,TGTGCCAGCAGCTCATATAGCGGGGGAACCGGAGCTAAGACCCAGTACTTC,CASSSYSGGTGAKTQYF
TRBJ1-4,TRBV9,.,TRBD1,TGTGCCAGCAGCAAAGGGACAGCGAGTAATGAAAAACTGTTTTTT,CASSKGTASNEKLFF
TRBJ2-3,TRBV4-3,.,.,TGCGCCAGCAGCCAAGTTTCGTCTCTATGGTCTACTAGCACAGATACGCAGTATTTT,CASSQVSSLWSTSTDTQYF
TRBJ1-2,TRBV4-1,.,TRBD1,TGCGCCAGCAGCCCTTGGACAGGCGTCTCGTATGGCTACACCTTC,CASSPWTGVSYGYTF
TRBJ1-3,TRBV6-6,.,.,TGTGCCAGCTACACCCAAAACACCATATATTTT,CASYTQNTIYF
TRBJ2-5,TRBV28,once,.,TGTGCCAGCAGCCCTATAGATGTCCTGGAAGAGACCCAGTACTTC,CASSPIDVLEETQYF
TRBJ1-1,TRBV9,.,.,TGTGCCAGCAGCGTGGCCCCGGGGACTGGTAACACTGAAGCTTTCTTT,CASSVAPGTGNTEAFF
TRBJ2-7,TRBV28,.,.,TGTGCCAGCAGTGACCGGGACTCCAACGAGCAGTACTTC,CASSDRDSNEQYF
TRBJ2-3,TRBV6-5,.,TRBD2,TGTGCCAGCAGTTACGGACTAGGGAGCACAGATACGCAGTATTTT,CASSYGLGSTDTQYF
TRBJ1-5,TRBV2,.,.,TGTGCCAGCAATGTGGTTCGGAGTAGCAATCAGCCCCAGCATTTT,CASNVVRSSNQPQHF
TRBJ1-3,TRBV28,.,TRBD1,TGTGCCAGCAGTTTGGACAGGCCTGGAAACACCATATATTTT,CASSLDRPGNTIYF
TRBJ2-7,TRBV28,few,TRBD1,TGTGCCAGCAGTCGGGACAGCTACGAGCAGTACTTC,CASSRDSYEQYF
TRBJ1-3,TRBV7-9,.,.,TGTGCCAGCAGCTTAATGCGGTGGAGATCAGAAAACACCATATATTTT,CASSLMRWRSENTIYF
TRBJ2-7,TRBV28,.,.,TGTGCCAGCAGTTTGGTCGCCAGGGGCTACGAGCAGTACTTC,CASSLVARGYEQYF
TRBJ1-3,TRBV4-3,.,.,TGCGCCAGCAGCCAAGGTGGAGGGAGCGTCTTTAGCACCATATATTTT,CASSQGGGSVFSTIYF
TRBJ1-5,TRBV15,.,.,TGTGCCACCAGCCAATCGGACAGATATAGCAATCAGCCCCAGCATTTT,CATSQSDRYSNQPQHF
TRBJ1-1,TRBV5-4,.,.,TGTGCCAGCAGCTTGAACCATGCCATGGTAAGGGGAACCATGAACACTGAAGCTTTCTTT,CASSLNHAMVRGTMNTEAFF
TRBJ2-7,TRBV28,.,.,TGTGCCAGCAGTGATATGCAGGACTACGGGTGGGAGCAGTACTTC,CASSDMQDYGWEQYF
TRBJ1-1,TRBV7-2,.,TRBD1,TGTGCCAGCAGCTCCGGACAGGGCCACACTGAAGCTTTCTTT,CASSSGQGHTEAFF
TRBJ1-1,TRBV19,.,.,TGTGCCAGTAGTATGCTAGTGAACACTGAAGCTTTCTTT,CASSMLVNTEAFF
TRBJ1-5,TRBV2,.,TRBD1,TGTGCCGGCGGAAAGGGACAGCACAATCAGCCCCAGCATTTT,CAGGKGQHNQPQHF
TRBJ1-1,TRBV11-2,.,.,TGTGCCAGCAACCCCAGCGGTCTCAACACTGAAGCTTTCTTT,CASNPSGLNTEAFF
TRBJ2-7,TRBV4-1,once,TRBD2,TGCGCCAGCAGCCAAGATTCGGGGCTAGCGGGGGACTCCTACGAGCAGTACTTC,CASSQDSGLAGDSYEQYF
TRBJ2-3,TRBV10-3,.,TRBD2,TGTGCCATCAGACAGGAAGCGGGGGGACCAGATACGCAGTATTTT,CAIRQEAGGPDTQYF
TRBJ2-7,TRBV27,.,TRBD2,TGTGCCAGCACCGGGACTAGCGGGGGGCCTACTTACGAGCAGTACTTC,CASTGTSGGPTYEQYF
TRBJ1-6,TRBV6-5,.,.,TGTGCCAGCAGTTACTCGACGGGTTCACCCCTCCACTTT,CASSYSTGSPLHF
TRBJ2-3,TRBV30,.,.,TGTGCCTGGAGTAGCGGCAGGGGGGTAGATACGCAGTATTTT,CAWSSGRGVDTQYF
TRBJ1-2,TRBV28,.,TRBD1,TGTGCCAGCAGTCTGGAGACAGGGGCATATGGCTACACCTTC,CASSLETGAYGYTF
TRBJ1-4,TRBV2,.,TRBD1,TGTGCCAGCAGTTCGCAGGGGGTTTATGAAAAACTGTTTTTT,CASSSQGVYEKLFF
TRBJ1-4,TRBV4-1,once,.,TGCGCCAGCAGCCAAGGATTGAGGCGGGATAATGAAAAACTGTTTTTT,CASSQGLRRDNEKLFF
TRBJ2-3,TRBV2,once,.,TGTGCCAGCAGTGTGGGACTTACAGATACGCAGTATTTT,CASSVGLTDTQYF
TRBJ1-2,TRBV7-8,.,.,TGTGCCAGCAGCAAGGCACAGTACTATGGCTACACCTTC,CASSKAQYYGYTF
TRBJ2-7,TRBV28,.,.,TGTGCCAGCAGTTTTCGGGGGAAGGACGAGCAGTACTTC,CASSFRGKDEQYF
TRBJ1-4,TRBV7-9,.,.,TGTGCCAGCTCGGACAGTTCCACAACTAATGAAAAACTGTTTTTT,CASSDSSTTNEKLFF
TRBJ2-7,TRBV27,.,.,TGTGCCAGCAGTTTATCAGAATCCTACGAGCAGTACTTC,CASSLSESYEQYF
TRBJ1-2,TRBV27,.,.,TGTGCCAGCAAATACGCTACAGACAGGTTTTATGGCTACACCTTC,CASKYATDRFYGYTF
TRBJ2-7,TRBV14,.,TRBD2,TGTGCCAGCAGCCATCGCTACGGGGGGGGGTCCTACGAGCAGTACTTC,CASSHRYGGGSYEQYF
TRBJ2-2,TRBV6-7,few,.,TGTGCCAGCAGTTACTCGGTTCCACCTGGTGGGGGCGAAAGCCAGAACACCGGGGAGCTGTTTTTT,CASSYSVPPGGGESQNTGELFF